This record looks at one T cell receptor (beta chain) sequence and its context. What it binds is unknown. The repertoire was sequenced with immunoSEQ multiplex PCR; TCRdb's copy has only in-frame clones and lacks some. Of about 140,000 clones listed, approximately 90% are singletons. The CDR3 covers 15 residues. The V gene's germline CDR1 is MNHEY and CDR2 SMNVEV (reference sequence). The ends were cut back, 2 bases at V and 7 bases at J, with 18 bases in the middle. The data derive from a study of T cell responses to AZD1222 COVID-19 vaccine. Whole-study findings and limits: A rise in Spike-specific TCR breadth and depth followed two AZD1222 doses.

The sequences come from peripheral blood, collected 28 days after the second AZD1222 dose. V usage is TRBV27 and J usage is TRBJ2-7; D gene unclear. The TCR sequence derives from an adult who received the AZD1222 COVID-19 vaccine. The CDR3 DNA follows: TGTGCCAGCAGTTTAAGAGGTCCCGGATTTGTAGAGCAGTACTTC. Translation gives CASSLRGPGFVEQYF.